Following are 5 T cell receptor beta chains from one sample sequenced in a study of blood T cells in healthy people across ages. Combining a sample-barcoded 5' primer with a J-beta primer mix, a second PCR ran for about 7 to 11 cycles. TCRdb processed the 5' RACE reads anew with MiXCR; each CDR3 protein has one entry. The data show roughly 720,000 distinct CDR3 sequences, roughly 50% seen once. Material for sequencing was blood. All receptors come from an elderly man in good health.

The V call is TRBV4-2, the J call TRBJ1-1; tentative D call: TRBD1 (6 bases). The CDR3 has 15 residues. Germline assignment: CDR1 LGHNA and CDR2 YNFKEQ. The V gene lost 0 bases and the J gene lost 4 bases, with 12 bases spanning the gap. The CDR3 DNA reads TGTGCCAGCAGCCAAGAGATCAGCAGGGGCACTGAAGCTTTCTTT. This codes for CASSQEISRGTEAFF.

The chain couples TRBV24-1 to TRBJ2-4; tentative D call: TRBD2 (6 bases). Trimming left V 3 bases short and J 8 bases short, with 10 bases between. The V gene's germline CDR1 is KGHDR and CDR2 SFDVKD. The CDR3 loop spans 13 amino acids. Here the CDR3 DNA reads TGTGCCACCAGTGATCCCAGGGAGGACATTCAGTACTTC. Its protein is CATSDPREDIQYF.

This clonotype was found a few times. CDR3 bases: TGTGCCAGCAGAAACGGACCCCCTGGGGCCAACGTCCTGACTTTC. Translating gives CASRNGPPGANVLTF. This chain connects TRBV12-3 or TRBV12-4 to TRBJ2-6; no clear D gene. The length of the CDR3 is 15 residues. The V end lost 6 bases, the J end lost 2 bases, and 11 bases lay between the germline ends.

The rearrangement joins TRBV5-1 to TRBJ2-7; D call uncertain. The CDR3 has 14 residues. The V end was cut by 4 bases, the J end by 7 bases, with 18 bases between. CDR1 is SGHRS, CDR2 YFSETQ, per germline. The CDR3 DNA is TGCGCCAGCAGCCCCGGAACTTTACAAAATGAGCAGTACTTC. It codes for CASSPGTLQNEQYF.

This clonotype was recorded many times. CDR3 coding DNA: TGTGCCAGCAGCCAAGTACCTATAGGCACAGATACGCAGTATTTT. This encodes CASSQVPIGTDTQYF. The genes are TRBV14 and TRBJ2-3, with D hard to call. The CDR3 is 15 amino acids. V shed 1 base and J shed 1 base, with 9 bases lying between them. Germline values: CDR1 SGHDN, CDR2 FVKESK.